This TCR beta chain was sequenced for a study of CD8 T cells in ankylosing spondylitis. The authors made TCR beta libraries by quantitative 5'-RACE with molecular barcodes. TCRdb reprocessed the 5' RACE reads with MiXCR, giving one entry per CDR3 protein. This sample has about 360,000 distinct CDR3 sequences, with 20% found just once. From germline, CDR1 is SGHNT and CDR2 YYREEE (reference sequence). The CDR3 runs 12 residues. Trimming left V 7 bases short and J 6 bases short, with 12 bases between. This clonotype was observed a few times. The J gene is TRBJ2-3, the V gene TRBV5-4; D might be TRBD2 (5 bases). Sample: blood, either unsorted or a sorted T cell fraction (not recorded which). The receptor was isolated from a male donor with ankylosing spondylitis or in good health (not recorded which). CDR3: CASSDRRDTQYF. The CDR3 DNA reads as TGTGCCAGCTCCGACCGGAGGGATACGCAGTATTTT. The variable domain in full, completed from reference TRBV5-4 and TRBJ2-3, reads ETGVTQSPTHLIKTRGQQVTLRCSSQSGHNTVSWYQQALGQGPQFIFQYYREEENGRGNFPPRFSGLQFPNYSSELNVNALELDDSALYLCASSDRRDTQYFGPGTRLTVL.